This TCR beta chain was captured in a study of T cell responses to AZD1222 COVID-19 vaccine. This clone was seen only once. Germline V CDR1 and CDR2: KGHSH, LQKENI. V was pared by 3 bases and J by 4 bases, with 2 bases of the junction left unmatched. The CDR3 is 15 residues long. Generated by immunoSEQ multiplex PCR, the TCRdb table keeps only in-frame clones and is missing some. The profile covers roughly 110,000 clones, with about 90% appearing a single time and 6.5% to 10% taken by the ten largest. Pooled in the analysis were second doses at about 4 or about 12 weeks. The input for sequencing was peripheral blood, taken 28 days after the second AZD1222 dose. The sequence came from an adult who received the AZD1222 COVID-19 vaccine. V usage is TRBV18 and J usage is TRBJ1-5; 11 nucleotides agree with TRBD1. CDR3 residues: CASSPGQGANQPQHF. CDR3 DNA: TGTGCCAGCTCACCTGGACAGGGGGCAAATCAGCCCCAGCATTTT. The complete variable domain, with remaining parts taken from reference TRBV18 and TRBJ1-5, reads NAGVMQNPRHLVRRRGQEARLRCSPMKGHSHVYWYRQLPEEGLKFMVYLQKENIIDESGMPKERFSAEFPKEGPSILRIQQVVRGDSAAYFCASSPGQGANQPQHFGDGTRLSIL.